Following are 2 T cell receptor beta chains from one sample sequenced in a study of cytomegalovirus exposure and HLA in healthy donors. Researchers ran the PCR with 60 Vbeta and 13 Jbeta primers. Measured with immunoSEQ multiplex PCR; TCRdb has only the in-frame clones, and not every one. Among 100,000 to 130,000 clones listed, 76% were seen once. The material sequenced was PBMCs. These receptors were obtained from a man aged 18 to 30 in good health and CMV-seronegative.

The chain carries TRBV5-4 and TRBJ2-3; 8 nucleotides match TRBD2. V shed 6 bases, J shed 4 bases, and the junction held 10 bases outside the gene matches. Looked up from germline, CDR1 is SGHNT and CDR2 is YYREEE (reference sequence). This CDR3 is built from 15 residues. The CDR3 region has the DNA TGTGCCAGCACCCTGGTCGGGGGGGCTCCAGATACGCAGTATTTT. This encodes CASTLVGGAPDTQYF.

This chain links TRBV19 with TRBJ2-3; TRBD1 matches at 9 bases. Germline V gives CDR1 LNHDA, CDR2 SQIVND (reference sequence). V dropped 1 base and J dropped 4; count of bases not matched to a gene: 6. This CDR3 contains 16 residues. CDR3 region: CASSIGGGQGPDTQYF. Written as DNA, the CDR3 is TGTGCCAGTAGTATAGGGGGGGGACAGGGTCCAGATACGCAGTATTTT. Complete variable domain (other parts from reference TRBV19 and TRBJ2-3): DGGITQSPKYLFRKEGQNVTLSCEQNLNHDAMYWYRQDPGQGLRLIYYSQIVNDFQKGDIAEGYSVSREKKESFPLTVTSAQKNPTAFYLCASSIGGGQGPDTQYFGPGTRLTVL.